This passage covers 24 T cell receptor beta chains from one sample sequenced in a study of shared clonotypes between healthy human individuals. Sequenced by immunoSEQ multiplex PCR; TCRdb stores in-frame clones only, minus some. The sample holds fewer than 2.5 million clones, 80% to 95% seen once. Sequencing was performed on naive CD4+ T cells from PBMCs. The subset here: CD45RA+ positively selected. The receptors stem from a man between 18 and 35 years old in good health. Some clones in this sample may be carry-over from other donors' samples.

V usage is TRBV6-5 and J usage is TRBJ2-2, with D tentatively TRBD2 (6 bases). Per germline, CDR1 MNHEY and CDR2 SVGAGI. The CDR3 spans 15 residues. V dropped 8 bases and J dropped 1 base, with 14 bases sitting between them. The CDR3 nucleotides are TGTGCCAGCTCTGGCGGGACCGTGAACACCGGGGAGCTGTTTTTT. Translated: CASSGGTVNTGELFF.

The chain recombines TRBV5-1 with TRBJ1-1; D not certain. The V gene lost 2 bases and the J gene lost 1 base, with 15 bases spanning the gap. The CDR3 consists of 16 residues. Germline CDR1 SGHRS, CDR2 YFSETQ. CDR3 sequence (DNA): TGCGCCAGCAGCTTAGAGACCCCTCGGGGGAACACTGAAGCTTTCTTT. Its protein is CASSLETPRGNTEAFF.

The V call is TRBV15, the J call TRBJ2-5; a possible D gene is TRBD2 (6 bases). The CDR3 runs to 15 residues. Trimming shortened V by 1 base and J by 5 bases, and 14 bases separated the two germline ends. Germline values: CDR1 LNHNV, CDR2 YYDKDF (reference sequence). The chain's CDR3 is CATSRGGESRETQYF. The DNA for the CDR3 is TGTGCCACCAGCAGAGGGGGGGAGAGTCGGGAGACCCAGTACTTC.

The chain has TRBV27 and TRBJ2-7; possibly TRBD1 for D (5 bases). Germline CDR1 and CDR2: MNHEY and SMNVEV (reference sequence). V was pared by 6 bases and J by 2 bases, with 11 bases between. The CDR3 is 13 amino acids. The CDR3 DNA reads TGTGCCAGCAGGAGGACGGACACCTACGAGCAGTACTTC. Protein sequence: CASRRTDTYEQYF.

V usage is TRBV7-2 and J usage is TRBJ2-7; D gene ambiguous. V was clipped by 0 bases and J by 3 bases, with 6 bases between them. Germline CDR1 is SGHTA and CDR2 is FQGNSA. CDR3 size: 13 residues. The CDR3 coding sequence is TGTGCCAGCAGCTTAGCGACCGACTACGAGCAGTACTTC. As protein: CASSLATDYEQYF.

J is TRBJ2-7 and V is TRBV6-6; 7 bases are shared with TRBD1. From germline, CDR1 is MNHNY and CDR2 SVGAGI (reference sequence). The CDR3 totals 13 residues. V gave up 6 bases and J gave up 4 bases; unmatched junction bases: 6. CDR3 region: CASRSGQKYEQYF. CDR3 coding DNA: TGTGCCAGCAGGTCGGGACAGAAGTACGAGCAGTACTTC.

The chain joins TRBV7-9 to TRBJ2-1, with 8 bases matching TRBD2. Germline V gene data show CDR1 as SEHNR and CDR2 as FQNEAQ (reference sequence). Trimming at V came to 3 bases and at J to 5 bases, leaving 6 bases not matched to a gene. The CDR3 consists of 15 residues. The CDR3 sequence is CASSFLGAGDNEQFF. The CDR3 DNA reads as TGTGCCAGCAGCTTCCTCGGAGCGGGAGACAATGAGCAGTTCTTC.

The chain joins TRBV10-3 to TRBJ2-5; D ambiguous. CDR1 ENHRY and CDR2 SYGVKD come from the germline V gene. There are 15 residues in the CDR3. V shed 7 bases and J shed 2 bases, with 17 bases lying between them. This CDR3 is CAINSRDGVQETQYF. For the CDR3, the DNA is TGTGCCATCAATTCCCGCGACGGAGTGCAAGAGACCCAGTACTTC.

In its sample, this clone was seen a few times. V usage is TRBV5-1 and J usage is TRBJ1-1, with D possibly matching TRBD1 (6 bases). This CDR3 comprises 16 residues. The V end lost 4 bases, the J end lost 0 bases, and 16 bases lay between the germline ends. Germline V lookup: CDR1 SGHRS, CDR2 YFSETQ. The CDR3 reads CASSPVPTGLNTEAFF. In DNA, the CDR3 is TGCGCCAGCAGCCCCGTACCCACAGGGTTGAACACTGAAGCTTTCTTT.

The chain carries TRBV6-6 and TRBJ2-7; 8 bases map to TRBD2. Per the germline V gene, CDR1 is MNHNY and CDR2 is SVGAGI (reference sequence). The CDR3 contains 14 residues. The V segment lost 6 bases and the J segment 3 bases; nucleotides outside the gene matches: 7. CDR3 sequence (DNA): TGTGCCAGCAGCAGTAGCGGGAATTTCTACGAGCAGTACTTC. It codes for CASSSSGNFYEQYF.

The chain is built from TRBV5-1 and TRBJ2-5; D assignment may be TRBD1 or TRBD2 (5 bases each). The length of the CDR3 is 14 residues. Germline CDR1 SGHRS, CDR2 YFSETQ. Trimming pared 0 bases from V and 5 bases from J, leaving 11 bases between. This chain's CDR3 is CASSLALGTETQYF. CDR3 nucleotides: TGCGCCAGCAGCTTGGCCCTGGGGACGGAGACCCAGTACTTC.

This clone appeared once. This chain links TRBV28 with TRBJ2-1; no firm D call. V gave up 6 bases and J gave up 5 bases, with 17 bases separating them. The CDR3 covers 15 residues. The germline gives CDR1 MDHEN, CDR2 SYDVKM. CDR3 in amino acids: CASSHRRPANNEQFF. In DNA, the CDR3 is TGTGCCAGCAGCCACCGGCGCCCGGCAAACAATGAGCAGTTCTTC.

The chain combines TRBV28 with TRBJ2-5, with D perhaps assigned TRBD1 or TRBD2 (5 bases each). V was shortened by 3 bases and J by 1 base, with 12 bases between the two germline ends. The CDR3 runs to 15 residues. Germline values: CDR1 MDHEN, CDR2 SYDVKM. CDR3 sequence: CASSLSWGIQETQYF. CDR3 DNA: TGTGCCAGCAGTTTGAGCTGGGGGATCCAAGAGACCCAGTACTTC.

The rearrangement joins TRBV4-1 to TRBJ1-1, with TRBD1 identical over 12 bases. The CDR3 has 16 amino acids. CDR1 is MGHRA and CDR2 is YSYEKL in the germline V gene. V gave up 0 bases and J gave up 10 bases; unmatched junction bases: 9. This CDR3 reads CASSQEPGQGAKGAFF. Here the CDR3 DNA reads TGCGCCAGCAGCCAAGAACCGGGACAGGGGGCAAAGGGAGCTTTCTTT.

The genes are TRBV5-1 and TRBJ1-1, with 7 bases identical to TRBD1. CDR1 and CDR2 (germline): SGHRS, YFSETQ. CDR3 size: 15 residues. Trimming cost V 3 bases and J 1 base; bases outside gene matches: 6. The CDR3 is CASSSRQGGNTEAFF. The CDR3 DNA follows: TGCGCCAGCAGCTCCCGACAGGGAGGGAACACTGAAGCTTTCTTT.

This sequence joins TRBV25-1 and TRBJ1-1; D gene ambiguous. V lost 8 bases to trimming and J lost 1 base, with 11 bases between them. The CDR3 contains 13 residues. Germline V lookup: CDR1 MGHDK, CDR2 SYGVNS. CDR3 sequence (DNA): TGTGCCAGCGAGAGAGAGTCGAACACTGAAGCTTTCTTT. This encodes CASERESNTEAFF.

The chain joins TRBV29-1 to TRBJ2-6; D not certain. With 3 bases removed from V and 2 bases from J, the gap between germline ends came to 8 bases. Germline V gene lookup returns CDR1 SQVTM and CDR2 ANQGSEA. This CDR3 is built from 14 residues. The CDR3 DNA is TGCAGCGTTGATGGTCCCCCTGGGGCCAACGTCCTGACTTTC. It yields the protein CSVDGPPGANVLTF.

The V call is TRBV10-1, the J call TRBJ2-7, with D possibly being TRBD2 (7 bases). The CDR3 spans 15 residues. The V and J ends lost 0 bases and 3 bases respectively, with 12 bases between them. Germline-derived CDR1 and CDR2 are WNHNN and SYGVQD (reference sequence). The CDR3 nucleotides read TGCGCCAGCAGTGAGTCCCAGCGGGACATCTACGAGCAGTACTTC. Translated: CASSESQRDIYEQYF.

This chain links TRBV11-2 with TRBJ2-1, with TRBD2 identical over 8 bases. Germline V CDR1 and CDR2: SGHAT, FQNNGV. CDR3 length: 17 amino acids. The V gene end was trimmed by 6 bases and the J gene end by 2 bases; junction bases not matched to a gene: 12. The DNA for the CDR3 is TGTGCCAGCAGAGTTTACGAAGCGGGAGCGGCCTACAATGAGCAGTTCTTC. Its translation: CASRVYEAGAAYNEQFF. The full variable domain, rest sourced from reference TRBV11-2 and TRBJ2-1, is EAGVAQSPRYKIIEKRQSVAFWCNPISGHATLYWYQQILGQGPKLLIQFQNNGVVDDSQLPKDRFSAERLKGVDSTLKIQPAKLEDSAVYLCASRVYEAGAAYNEQFFGPGTRLTVL.

The J gene is TRBJ1-2, the V gene TRBV28; D call uncertain. Trimming stripped 4 bases from V and 2 bases from J, with 11 bases between. CDR1 is MDHEN and CDR2 is SYDVKM in the germline V gene. The CDR3 loop spans 14 amino acids. The DNA for the CDR3 is TGTGCCAGCAGTTGGTTTCGTGGAAACTATGGCTACACCTTC. The encoded protein is CASSWFRGNYGYTF.

The V and J genes are TRBV30 and TRBJ2-6, with D unclear. Germline loops: CDR1 GTSNPN, CDR2 SVGIG (reference sequence). This CDR3 is 14 amino acids long. The ends were cut back, 0 bases at V and 3 bases at J, with 6 bases in the middle. The CDR3 loop reads CAWSVGYGANVLTF. The DNA for the CDR3 is TGTGCCTGGAGTGTAGGATATGGGGCCAACGTCCTGACTTTC.

The rearrangement links TRBV4-2 to TRBJ1-2; 9 bases line up with TRBD1. The V gene's germline CDR1 is LGHNA and CDR2 YNFKEQ. The length of the CDR3 is 16 residues. V was pared by 3 bases and J by 5 bases, with 10 bases of the junction left unmatched. For the CDR3, the DNA is TGTGCCAGCAGCCAGGCCACAGGGGGCAGGGGTTATGGCTACACCTTC. It is translated as CASSQATGGRGYGYTF.

This sequence joins TRBV7-2 and TRBJ2-1; 10 bases match TRBD2. This CDR3 region has 15 residues. The germline V gene has CDR1 SGHTA and CDR2 FQGNSA. V trimming: 5 bases; J trimming: 3 bases; junction bases outside the gene matches: 4. The CDR3 sequence: CASSPGTSDYNEQFF. CDR3 DNA: TGTGCCAGCAGCCCTGGGACTAGCGACTACAATGAGCAGTTCTTC.

The V gene is TRBV6-5, the J gene TRBJ2-7, with D perhaps matching TRBD2 (6 bases). Trimming removed 6 bases at V and 3 bases at J, with 18 bases between. CDR1 is MNHEY and CDR2 is SVGAGI in the germline V gene. The length of the CDR3 is 15 residues. DNA of the CDR3: TGTGCCAGCAGAACCCCTGGCCGGGAGAACTACGAGCAGTACTTC. As protein: CASRTPGRENYEQYF.